These T cell receptor beta chains were read from a single sample in a study of low-dose radiotherapy and immunotherapy resistance in tumors. TCRdb redid the calling of the reads with MiXCR, one entry per CDR3 protein. The sample consists of 80,000 to 95,000 distinct CDR3 sequences, under 10% of them appearing once. This sample comprised PBMCs, obtained before treatment. The receptor source for this set is a male donor with prostate cancer. Both conserved end residues are part of each CDR3. D genes are given only for firm matches. The size field is filled for only some rows; it gives once, few, many or a size class.

v_gene	j_gene	abundance	d_gene	CDR3nt	CDR3aa
TRBV5-1	TRBJ2-7	many	TRBD1	TGCGCCAGCAGCTCCACCGGGACAGGGAATCGGTACTTC	CASSSTGTGNRYF
TRBV2	TRBJ2-1	many	-	TGTGCCAGCAGTGAGGGTGGCTACAATGAGCAGTTCTTC	CASSEGGYNEQFF
TRBV6-2/TRBV6-3	TRBJ2-3	many	-	TGTGCCAGCAGCCATTTAGCGTTCACAGATACGCAGTATTTT	CASSHLAFTDTQYF
TRBV7-2	TRBJ2-3	many	TRBD2	TGTGCCAGCAGCTTAGATTTCCTAGCGGAGTCCCCGCAGTATTTT	CASSLDFLAESPQYF
TRBV5-1	TRBJ2-7	many	TRBD2	TGCGCCAGCAGCTGGGATAGCGGGAGTAGCTACGAGCAGTACTTC	CASSWDSGSSYEQYF
TRBV5-4	TRBJ1-1	many	TRBD1	TGTGCCAGCAGCTCATTTTTAGGACAGGGCCAATCTGAAGCTTTCTTT	CASSSFLGQGQSEAFF
TRBV7-2	TRBJ2-7	many	-	TGTGCCAGCAGCTTAGCGACGCGGTTGAACTACGAGCAGTACTTC	CASSLATRLNYEQYF
TRBV19	TRBJ1-1	many	TRBD1	TGTGCCAGTAGTACCAGGCGGGACAGGGGAGGCACTGAAGCTTTCTTT	CASSTRRDRGGTEAFF
TRBV7-2	TRBJ2-2	many	-	TGTGCCAGCAGCCCCCTGACAAGCACCGGGGAGCTGTTTTTT	CASSPLTSTGELFF
TRBV28	TRBJ2-5	-	TRBD1	TGTGCCAGCAGTTTGGGGGCAGGGGGCAAGGAGACCCAGTACTTC	CASSLGAGGKETQYF
TRBV24-1	TRBJ1-1	many	-	TGTGCCACCAGTGATTTGCAGGGGAAGATGCACACTGAAGCTTTCTTT	CATSDLQGKMHTEAFF
TRBV18	TRBJ2-3	few	-	TGTGCCAGCTCACCCAACGGAAGGCCCTACAGGTTGGGGCGCGGCACAGATACGCAGTATTTT	CASSPNGRPYRLGRGTDTQYF
TRBV29-1	TRBJ2-3	many	TRBD1	TGCAGCGTCCGAAGGGGGACAGGGGGGACGGATACGCAGTATTTT	CSVRRGTGGTDTQYF
TRBV28	TRBJ2-7	many	TRBD1	TGTGCCAGCAGTTCCCAGGTGGGGACAGGGGGCCGAAGCTCCTACGAGCAGTACTTC	CASSSQVGTGGRSSYEQYF
TRBV20-1	TRBJ2-2	many	TRBD1	TGCAGTGCTAGCCGGACAGGGACCGGGGAGCTGTTTTTT	CSASRTGTGELFF
TRBV20-1	TRBJ1-5	many	-	TGCAGTGCCTTAGAAGGCGGTAACAATCAGCCCCAGCATTTT	CSALEGGNNQPQHF
TRBV11-2	TRBJ1-2	many	-	TGTGCCAGCAGCTTAGAGCCCAGTCCTAACTATGGCTACACCTTC	CASSLEPSPNYGYTF
TRBV27	TRBJ2-2	few	-	TGTGCCAGCAGTTTAGAGCAAACCGGGGAGCTGTTTTTT	CASSLEQTGELFF
TRBV5-1	TRBJ2-1	medium-sized	TRBD1	TGCGCCAGCAGCTTGGGGGGACAGGGCCTCAATGAGCAGTTCTTC	CASSLGGQGLNEQFF
TRBV4-3	TRBJ2-1	many	-	TGCGCCAGCAGCCAAGAAGGCCAGGGTGTTGGTAATGAGCAGTTCTTC	CASSQEGQGVGNEQFF
TRBV20-1	TRBJ1-2	many	-	TGCAGTGCTAGAGAGGGCGCGTCATATGGCTACACCTTC	CSAREGASYGYTF
TRBV28	TRBJ2-5	many	-	TGTGCCAGCAGTTTATATGAGGGCTCGGGGGAGACCCAGTACTTC	CASSLYEGSGETQYF
TRBV5-1	TRBJ2-2	many	TRBD1	TGCGCCAGCAGCTCGTTGACAGGGGGTATGGCCGGGGAGCTGTTTTTT	CASSSLTGGMAGELFF
TRBV29-1	TRBJ2-7	many	-	TGCAGTGTCGTGGCTCGTAACTCCTACGAGCAGTACTTC	CSVVARNSYEQYF
TRBV7-2	TRBJ1-2	few	-	TGTGCCAGCAGCTTAGGCATTCGAACCTATGGCTACACCTTC	CASSLGIRTYGYTF
TRBV5-1	TRBJ1-1	many	-	TGCGCCAGCAGCTCGCGAAACACTGAAGCTTTCTTT	CASSSRNTEAFF
TRBV7-9	TRBJ1-2	many	-	TGTGCCAGCAGCCTAGGGTCCCAGGGGAAGTATGGCTACACCTTC	CASSLGSQGKYGYTF
TRBV7-2	TRBJ2-1	many	TRBD2	TGTGCCAGCAGCCCAAGACTAGCGGGAGGCAATGAGCAGTTCTTC	CASSPRLAGGNEQFF
TRBV29-1	TRBJ1-1	-	TRBD1	TGCAGCGTAAGGACAGGGCCCACTGAAGCTTTCTTT	CSVRTGPTEAFF
TRBV27	TRBJ2-3	many	-	TGTGCCAGCAGGAATGAGCTGGGGCCAGATACGCAGTATTTT	CASRNELGPDTQYF
TRBV29-1	TRBJ2-7	many	TRBD1	TGCAGCGTTCGCCCGACAGGGGCCTACGAGCAGTACTTC	CSVRPTGAYEQYF
TRBV24-1	TRBJ2-1	few	-	TGTGCCACCAGTGATCGGCTAGTGCAGTTCTTC	CATSDRLVQFF
TRBV12-3/TRBV12-4	TRBJ2-2	many	TRBD1	TGTGCCAGCAGTCCAACAGGGGGCGTAAACACCGGGGAGCTGTTTTTT	CASSPTGGVNTGELFF
TRBV30	TRBJ1-1	few	-	TGTGCCTGGAGATTTCAGGGCCCGAACACTGAAGCTTTCTTT	CAWRFQGPNTEAFF
TRBV24-1	TRBJ1-2	-	-	TGTGCCAGCAGTTACTCGGGAAGTTTACCCTATGGCTACACCTTC	CASSYSGSLPYGYTF
TRBV4-3	TRBJ1-4	many	-	TGCGCCAGCAGCCCAACTCCCTTGGGGGTTGAAAAACTGTTTTTT	CASSPTPLGVEKLFF
TRBV6-2/TRBV6-3	TRBJ1-4	many	-	TGTGCCAGCAGACCACACCCTGCAACTAATGAAAAACTGTTTTTT	CASRPHPATNEKLFF
TRBV30	TRBJ2-6	many	-	TGTGCCTGGAGTTCCCCTCACGTACTGACTTTC	CAWSSPHVLTF
TRBV4-1	TRBJ2-7	once	TRBD2	TGCGCCAGCAGCCCGGGGACACTAAGCGGGAGGAGCCTCTACGAGCAGTACTTC	CASSPGTLSGRSLYEQYF
TRBV20-1	TRBJ2-7	few	TRBD2	TGCAGTGCTTACAAGCGGGGTTTCGAGCAGTACTTC	CSAYKRGFEQYF
TRBV20-1	TRBJ2-3	many	-	TGCAGTGCTGGTAGGGGGGAAGAAATCGCAGATACGCAGTATTTT	CSAGRGEEIADTQYF
TRBV19	TRBJ2-7	-	TRBD2	TGTGCCAGTAGTATACCGGGAGGGCACGGAGGGCAGTACTTC	CASSIPGGHGGQYF
TRBV28	TRBJ1-2	many	-	TGTGCCAGCAGTTTATCGCAGGCGAACTATGGCTACACCTTC	CASSLSQANYGYTF
TRBV4-3	TRBJ2-3	many	-	TGCGCCAGCAGCCAAGATTGGGCCGTGCCCCCCACAGATACGCAGTATTTT	CASSQDWAVPPTDTQYF
TRBV6-2/TRBV6-3	TRBJ2-5	many	-	TGTGCCACAGGGCACCCAGAGACCCAGTACTTC	CATGHPETQYF
TRBV5-4	TRBJ2-7	many	TRBD2	TGTGCCAGCAGACCTCGGCGGGAGTCACACGAGCAGTACTTC	CASRPRRESHEQYF
TRBV28	TRBJ2-7	many	TRBD2	TGTGCCAGCAGTCCCCGGGGACTAGCGGGGTCCTACGAGCAGTACTTC	CASSPRGLAGSYEQYF